The 20 T cell receptor beta chains given below trace back to one sample, sequenced in a study of post-analysis software for immune sequencing data. Carried by the TCR beta cDNA libraries were unique molecular identifiers. TCRdb reanalysed the PCR reads using MiXCR and keeps one entry per CDR3 protein. The sample has roughly 570,000 distinct CDR3 sequences, around 31% seen once. Study-level results: Five TRBV segments, TRBV5-6, TRBV5-1 and TRBV20-1 among them, were found more frequent in patients than controls.

These receptors have no known antigen. Sequencing was performed on blood. The origin of the receptors is a girl younger than 18 with multiple sclerosis.

This clonotype was detected only a few times. The CDR3 region is CASRGRGEGYTF. In nucleotides, the CDR3 is TGTGCCAGCAGGGGTCGGGGCGAGGGCTACACCTTC. The chain couples TRBV6-6 to TRBJ1-2, with a tentative D call TRBD1 (5 bases). The CDR3 has 12 residues. Germline CDR1 and CDR2: MNHNY and SVGAGI (reference sequence). V lost 6 bases and J lost 8, with 13 bases in between.

This clonotype turned up a few times. V and J are TRBV20-1 and TRBJ2-7; TRBD1 matches at 9 bases. V dropped 6 bases and J dropped 6; count of bases not matched to a gene: 12. The CDR3 covers 14 residues. CDR1 is DFQATT and CDR2 is SNEGSKA in the germline V gene (reference sequence). This CDR3 reads CSARGDRVLGEQYF. CDR3 bases: TGCAGTGCCAGGGGGGACAGGGTACTGGGCGAGCAGTACTTC.

V usage is TRBV10-3 and J usage is TRBJ2-3; 8 bases align to TRBD2. The ends lost 5 bases at V and 1 base at J; junction bases unmatched: 11. CDR1 is ENHRY, CDR2 SYGVKD, per germline. The CDR3 extends over 17 amino acids. CDR3 bases: TGTGCCATCAGTTCAACTGTCGGGACTAGGGGCACAGATACGCAGTATTTT. Its protein is CAISSTVGTRGTDTQYF.

The chain is built from TRBV7-9 and TRBJ2-1; D uncertain. V gave up 5 bases and J gave up 2 bases, with 13 bases separating them. The CDR3 contains 15 residues. Looked up from germline, CDR1 is SEHNR and CDR2 is FQNEAQ (reference sequence). The DNA for the CDR3 is TGTGCCAGCAGCCAACGGGCAGGTACCTACAATGAGCAGTTCTTC. Translated: CASSQRAGTYNEQFF.

There are a few counts of this clonotype. The V gene is TRBV11-2, the J gene TRBJ2-5, with 8 bases aligning to TRBD1. This CDR3 contains 15 residues. The germline V gene has CDR1 SGHAT and CDR2 FQNNGV. V gave up 0 bases and J gave up 4 bases; unmatched junction bases: 4. The CDR3 is CASSLDPGGSETQYF. The DNA of the CDR3 is TGTGCCAGCAGCTTAGATCCAGGGGGCTCAGAGACCCAGTACTTC.

The table lists this clonotype with many counts. This chain joins TRBV12-3 or TRBV12-4 and TRBJ2-1, with D maybe TRBD2 (5 bases). Trimming stripped 5 bases from V and 2 bases from J, with 10 bases between. CDR3 size: 14 residues. Here the CDR3 DNA reads TGTGCCAGCAGTCTCACCGGGGCCTACAATGAGCAGTTCTTC. Its translation: CASSLTGAYNEQFF.

The chain joins TRBV20-1 to TRBJ1-1; D gene ambiguous. The CDR3 consists of 13 residues. Trimming removed 5 bases at V and 0 bases at J, with 10 bases between. Germline V gene sequence: CDR1 DFQATT, CDR2 SNEGSKA (reference sequence). For the CDR3, the DNA is TGCAGTGCTGTGGACGGGGTGAACACTGAAGCTTTCTTT. Its protein is CSAVDGVNTEAFF.

This clonotype came up a few times. V usage is TRBV4-1 and J usage is TRBJ2-7; a possible D gene is TRBD2 (5 bases). Germline CDR1 MGHRA, CDR2 YSYEKL. The length of the CDR3 is 15 residues. V gave up 3 bases and J gave up 4 bases, with 16 bases separating them. The CDR3 protein is CASSQPTRGIYEQYF. CDR3 nucleotides: TGCGCCAGCAGCCAGCCGACCAGAGGGATATACGAGCAGTACTTC.

V and J are TRBV5-1 and TRBJ1-6, with D hard to call. In germline, CDR1 is SGHRS, CDR2 YFSETQ. The CDR3 extends over 18 amino acids. V lost 0 bases and J lost 0, with 13 bases in between. CDR3 sequence (DNA): TGCGCCAGCAGCTTGGGGCAGGCGCCGAGCTCCTATAATTCACCCCTCCACTTT. As protein: CASSLGQAPSSYNSPLHF.

The J gene is TRBJ1-4, the V gene TRBV5-6; 8 positions match TRBD1. This CDR3 spans 14 amino acids. The V and J ends lost 5 bases and 7 bases, in that order; junction bases with no gene match: 7. Germline V gives CDR1 SGHDT, CDR2 YYEEEE. The CDR3 sequence is CASRTGGRGEKLFF. The CDR3 DNA is TGTGCCAGCAGAACAGGGGGGCGCGGTGAAAAACTGTTTTTT.

The chain has TRBV12-3 or TRBV12-4 and TRBJ1-5, with 9 bases identical to TRBD1. J was trimmed by 5 bases and V by 6 bases; bases with no gene match: 5. The CDR3 is 14 amino acids. The CDR3 DNA sequence: TGTGCCAGCAGGCGACAGGGGGGTCATCAGCCCCAGCATTTT. Protein product: CASRRQGGHQPQHF.

The V and J genes are TRBV12-3 or TRBV12-4 and TRBJ1-1; 7 nucleotides agree with TRBD1. V shed 5 bases and J 10 bases; nucleotides not matched to a gene: 7. The length of the CDR3 is 12 residues. CDR3 loop: CASSADRAAAFF. The CDR3 DNA reads TGTGCCAGCAGTGCAGACAGGGCGGCAGCTTTCTTT.

There are a few counts of this clonotype. The chain joins TRBV25-1 to TRBJ1-2; 7 positions match TRBD1. The CDR3 has 15 amino acids. Per the germline V gene, CDR1 is MGHDK and CDR2 is SYGVNS. V lost 2 bases and J lost 8; bases outside the gene matches: 11. CDR3 in DNA: TGTGCCAGCAGTGAAGTTGAGGGGGCCTTGGAGGGCTACACCTTC. It encodes CASSEVEGALEGYTF.

This chain uses TRBV13 with TRBJ2-3; 10 bases map to TRBD1. The CDR3 consists of 16 residues. CDR1 and CDR2 from the germline V gene are PRHDT and FYEKMQ (reference sequence). After removal of 5 bases from V and 3 bases from J, the junction contained 8 bases not matched to a gene. CDR3 nucleotides: TGTGCCAGCAGCCCCACCGGGACAGGGGAAACAGATACGCAGTATTTT. It yields the protein CASSPTGTGETDTQYF.

The chain couples TRBV6-6 to TRBJ2-4; D might be TRBD1 or TRBD2, each matching 5 bases. CDR1 is MNHNY and CDR2 is SVGAGI in the germline V gene (reference sequence). The V gene lost 8 bases and the J gene lost 7 bases, with 9 bases spanning the gap. CDR3 length: 11 amino acids. CDR3 coding DNA: TGTGCCAGCCTTGAGGGGAACATTCAGTACTTC. This gives the protein CASLEGNIQYF.

Only a few counts were recorded for this clonotype. The J gene is TRBJ2-3, the V gene TRBV5-1; 8 bases map to TRBD1. V was clipped by 1 base and J by 3 bases; unmatched bases: 1. The CDR3 extends over 14 amino acids. Germline V gene lookup returns CDR1 SGHRS and CDR2 YFSETQ. CDR3 in amino acids: CASSLYRGTDTQYF. As DNA, the CDR3 is TGCGCCAGCAGCTTGTACAGGGGGACAGATACGCAGTATTTT.

As concerns this clonotype: One junction end does not reproduce the germline sequence, and a read error may be involved. The chain links TRBV12-3 or TRBV12-4 to TRBJ2-1; either TRBD1 or TRBD2 may fit D (6 bases each). CDR3 length equals 16 residues. CDR3 amino acids: CASSLIRGPSYDEQFF. The CDR3 nucleotides read TGTGCCAGCAGTTTAATCCGGGGGCCTTCCTACGATGAGCAGTTCTTC.

This chain connects TRBV5-1 to TRBJ2-5; possibly TRBD1 for D (6 bases). Germline V lookup: CDR1 SGHRS, CDR2 YFSETQ. CDR3 length equals 15 residues. V was cut by 2 bases and J by 5 bases, with 16 bases left in between. The DNA of the CDR3 is TGCGCCAGCAGCTTAGGACAGACCTTAGGGGAGACCCAGTACTTC. Its protein product is CASSLGQTLGETQYF.

The chain combines TRBV5-6 with TRBJ1-6; the D gene is possibly TRBD1 (5 bases). V lost 4 bases to trimming and J lost 9 bases, with 20 bases between them. The CDR3 loop spans 16 amino acids. In germline, CDR1 is SGHDT, CDR2 YYEEEE. The CDR3 here is CASSPGLFQGRSPLHF. Written as DNA, the CDR3 is TGTGCCAGCAGCCCGGGGCTGTTCCAGGGACGTTCACCCCTCCACTTT.

This clonotype occurred a few times. The chain links TRBV11-2 to TRBJ1-2; no definite D call. Trimming cost V 0 bases and J 4 bases, with 12 bases left between them. Germline CDR1 is SGHAT and CDR2 is FQNNGV. This CDR3 spans 15 amino acids. Written as DNA, the CDR3 is TGTGCCAGCAGCTTAGATCGGCGCAGTAGCTATGGCTACACCTTC. This sequence encodes CASSLDRRSSYGYTF. Based on the CDR3 plus reference TRBV11-2 and TRBJ1-2, the full variable domain is EAGVAQSPRYKIIEKRQSVAFWCNPISGHATLYWYQQILGQGPKLLIQFQNNGVVDDSQLPKDRFSAERLKGVDSTLKIQPAKLEDSAVYLCASSLDRRSSYGYTFGSGTRLTVV.